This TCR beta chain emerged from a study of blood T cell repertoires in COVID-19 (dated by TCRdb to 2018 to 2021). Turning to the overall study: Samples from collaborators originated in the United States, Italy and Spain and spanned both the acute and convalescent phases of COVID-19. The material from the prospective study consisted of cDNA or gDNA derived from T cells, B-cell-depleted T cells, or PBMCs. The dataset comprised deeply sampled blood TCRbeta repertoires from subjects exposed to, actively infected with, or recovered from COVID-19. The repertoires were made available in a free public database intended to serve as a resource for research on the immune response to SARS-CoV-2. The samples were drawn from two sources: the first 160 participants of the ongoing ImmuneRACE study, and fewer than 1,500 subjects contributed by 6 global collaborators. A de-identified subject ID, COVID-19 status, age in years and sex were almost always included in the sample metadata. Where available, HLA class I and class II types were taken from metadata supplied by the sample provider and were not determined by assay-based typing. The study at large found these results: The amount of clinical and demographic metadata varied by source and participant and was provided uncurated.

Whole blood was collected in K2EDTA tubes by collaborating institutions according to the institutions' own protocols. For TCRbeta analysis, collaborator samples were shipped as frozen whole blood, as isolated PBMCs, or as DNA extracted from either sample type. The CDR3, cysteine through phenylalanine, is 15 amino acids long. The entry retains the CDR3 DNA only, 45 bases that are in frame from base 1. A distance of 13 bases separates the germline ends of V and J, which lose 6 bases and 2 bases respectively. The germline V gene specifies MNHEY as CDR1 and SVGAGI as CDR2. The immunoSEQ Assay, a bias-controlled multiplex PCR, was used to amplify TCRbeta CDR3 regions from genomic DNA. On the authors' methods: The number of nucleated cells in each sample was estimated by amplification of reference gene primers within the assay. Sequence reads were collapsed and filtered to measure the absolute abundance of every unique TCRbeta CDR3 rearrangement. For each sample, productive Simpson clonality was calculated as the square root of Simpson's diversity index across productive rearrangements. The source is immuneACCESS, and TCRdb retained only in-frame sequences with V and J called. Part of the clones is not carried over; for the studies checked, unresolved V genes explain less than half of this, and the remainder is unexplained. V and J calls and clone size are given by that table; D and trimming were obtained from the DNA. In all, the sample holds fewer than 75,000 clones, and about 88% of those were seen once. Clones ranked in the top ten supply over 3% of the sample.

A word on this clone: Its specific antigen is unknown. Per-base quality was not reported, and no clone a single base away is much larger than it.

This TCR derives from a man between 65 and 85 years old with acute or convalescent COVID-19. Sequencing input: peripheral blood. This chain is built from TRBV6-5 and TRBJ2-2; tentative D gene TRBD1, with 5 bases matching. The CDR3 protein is CASSHARVNTGELFF. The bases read TGTGCCAGCAGCCACGCCAGGGTTAACACCGGGGAGCTGTTTTTT.